The present entry profiles one TCR beta chain with its context. The sample is drawn from a study of glioma-infiltrating T cells after dendritic cell vaccination. In germline, CDR1 is SGHVS, CDR2 FQNEAQ. V shed 3 bases and J 2 bases; nucleotides not matched to a gene: 8. This CDR3 comprises 17 residues. Only in-frame clones appear in the TCRdb table, and some are missing; sequencing was by immunoSEQ multiplex PCR. The sample holds some 38,000 clones, approximately 82% seen once. The clonotype originates from a human donor with glioblastoma. V usage is TRBV7-8 and J usage is TRBJ2-5, with 11 bases matching TRBD2. The sequences come from blood, collected before dendritic cell vaccination. CDR3 in amino acids: CASSFNRLAGLQETQYF. The CDR3 DNA reads TGTGCCAGCAGCTTCAACCGACTAGCGGGGCTACAAGAGACCCAGTACTTC.